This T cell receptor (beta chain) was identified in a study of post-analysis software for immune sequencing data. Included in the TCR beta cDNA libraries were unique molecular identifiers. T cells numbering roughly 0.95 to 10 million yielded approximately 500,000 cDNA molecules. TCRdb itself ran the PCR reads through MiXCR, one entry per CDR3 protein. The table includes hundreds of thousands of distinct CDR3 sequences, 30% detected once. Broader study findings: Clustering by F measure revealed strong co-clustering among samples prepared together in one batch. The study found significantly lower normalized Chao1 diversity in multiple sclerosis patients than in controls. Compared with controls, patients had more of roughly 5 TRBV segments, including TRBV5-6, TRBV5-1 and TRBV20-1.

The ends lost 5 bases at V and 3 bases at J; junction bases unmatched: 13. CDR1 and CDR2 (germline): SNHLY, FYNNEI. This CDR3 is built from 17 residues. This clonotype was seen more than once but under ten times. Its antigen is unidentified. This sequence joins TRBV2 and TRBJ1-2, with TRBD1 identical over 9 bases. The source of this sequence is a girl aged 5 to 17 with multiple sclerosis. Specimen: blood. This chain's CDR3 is CASSTPGQGGTDYGYTF. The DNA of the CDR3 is TGTGCCAGCAGTACACCGGGACAGGGTGGTACCGACTATGGCTACACCTTC. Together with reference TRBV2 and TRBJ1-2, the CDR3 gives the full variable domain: EPEVTQTPSHQVTQMGQEVILRCVPISNHLYFYWYRQILGQKVEFLVSFYNNEISEKSEIFDDQFSVERPDGSNFTLKIRSTKLEDSAMYFCASSTPGQGGTDYGYTFGSGTRLTVV.